These 8 T cell receptor beta chains originate from one sample sequenced in a study of shared clonotypes between healthy human individuals. The repertoire was sequenced with immunoSEQ multiplex PCR; TCRdb's copy has only in-frame clones and lacks some. The data show about 710,000 clones, roughly 72% seen once. Sequencing was performed on memory CD4+ T cells sorted from blood. Subset: CD45RA-negative fraction. Every receptor here comes from a woman in her 30s in good health.

DNA of the CDR3: TGTGCCAGTACAGGGACTAGCGGGGGGATCAGCGAGCAGTACTTC. It specifies CASTGTSGGISEQYF. The rearrangement uses TRBV6-1 and TRBJ2-7; the match to TRBD2 covers 15 bases. The CDR3 spans 15 residues. V lost 9 bases and J lost 6; bases outside the gene matches: 9. Germline CDR1 and CDR2: MNHNS and SASEGT.

The chain has TRBV6-6 and TRBJ2-5; possible D gene TRBD2, 6 bases. V was clipped by 4 bases and J by 7 bases, with 7 bases between them. There are 11 residues in the CDR3. In germline, CDR1 is MNHNY, CDR2 SVGAGI (reference sequence). The CDR3 here is CASSSGGTQYF. The CDR3 DNA reads TGTGCCAGCAGTTCCGGGGGGACCCAGTACTTC.

The chain combines TRBV19 with TRBJ1-1, with D unresolved. Germline CDR1 and CDR2: LNHDA and SQIVND (reference sequence). The V and J ends lost 5 bases and 6 bases respectively, with 19 bases between them. The CDR3 has 15 residues. CDR3: CASSLRGIVGAEAFF. CDR3 in DNA: TGTGCCAGTAGTCTCCGGGGAATCGTAGGCGCTGAAGCTTTCTTT.

The chain carries TRBV28 and TRBJ2-1; the D is unclear. The CDR3 covers 13 residues. Germline V gives CDR1 MDHEN, CDR2 SYDVKM. Trimming took off 6 bases at V and 8 bases at J, with 14 bases between the two ends. CDR3 nucleotides: TGTGCCAGCAGCCCATCTTATCAATATGAGCAGTTCTTC. Encoded protein: CASSPSYQYEQFF.

J is TRBJ1-2 and V is TRBV4-2; D gene unclear. The V and J ends lost 4 bases and 4 bases respectively, with 10 bases between them. The germline gives CDR1 LGHNA, CDR2 YNFKEQ. The CDR3 runs 13 residues. The CDR3 nucleotides read TGTGCCAGCAGCCCCGGGAGTAGCTATGGCTACACCTTC. Its translation: CASSPGSSYGYTF.

The rearrangement joins TRBV29-1 to TRBJ1-4; D unresolved. The CDR3 totals 11 residues. Deletions cut 4 bases from V and 4 bases from J, with 4 bases between. Germline CDR1 SQVTM, CDR2 ANQGSEA. As DNA, the CDR3 is TGCAGCGTTGTAGGTAATGAAAAACTGTTTTTT. Encoded protein: CSVVGNEKLFF.

The chain has TRBV29-1 and TRBJ2-5; possible D gene TRBD2, 5 bases. Gene TRBJ2-7 matches the end of the DNA better, so the J call may be wrong. This CDR3 region has 14 residues. Germline V gene data show CDR1 as SQVTM and CDR2 as ANQGSEA. CDR3 DNA sequence: TGCAGCGTCTCGGACGGGAAACTTAGCTACGAGCAGTACTTC. It translates to CSVSDGKLSYEQYF.

CDR3 amino acids: CASSSREPGELFF. The CDR3 nucleotides read TGTGCCAGCAGCTCCCGGGAGCCCGGGGAGCTGTTTTTT. This sequence joins TRBV7-3 and TRBJ2-2; D perhaps matches TRBD2 (6 bases). The V and J ends lost 4 bases and 6 bases respectively, with 9 bases between them. In germline, CDR1 is SGHTA, CDR2 FQGTGA. This CDR3 region has 13 residues. The variable domain in full, with the rest retrieved from reference TRBV7-3 and TRBJ2-2, is GAGVSQTPSNKVTEKGKYVELRCDPISGHTALYWYRQSLGQGPEFLIYFQGTGAADDSGLPNDRFFAVRPEGSVSTLKIQRTERGDSAVYLCASSSREPGELFFGEGSRLTVL.